The rows below give T cell receptor beta chains drawn from one sample of a study of early T cells in non-severe SARS-CoV-2 infection. MiXCR was run by TCRdb on the 5' RACE reads, yielding one entry per CDR3 protein. This table holds around 89,000 distinct CDR3 sequences, approximately 15% found once. Sequenced material: whole blood. These receptors all come from an adult who was a healthcare worker with PCR-confirmed SARS-CoV-2 infection or an uninfected control (not recorded which). Each CDR3 is given with its conserved first and last residue. A D gene is named only where the DNA matches it firmly. Clone size is stated in some rows and not others, as once, few, many or a class when expanded.

clone_size	d_call	j_call	v_call	cdr3_aa	cdr3_nt
NA	TRBD2	TRBJ2-1	TRBV5-6	CASSLASASGGANLYNEQFF	TGTGCCAGCAGCTTGGCCTCTGCTAGCGGGGGGGCGAATCTCTACAATGAGCAGTTCTTC
few	TRBD1	TRBJ1-2	TRBV10-3	CAISGTANYGYTF	TGTGCCATCAGCGGGACAGCTAACTATGGCTACACCTTC
many	TRBD1	TRBJ2-5	TRBV18	CASSADRYQETQYF	TGTGCCAGCTCAGCGGACAGGTACCAAGAGACCCAGTACTTC
NA	TRBD2	TRBJ2-1	TRBV29-1	CSVLSGGAYNEQFF	TGCAGCGTTCTTTCGGGGGGAGCCTACAATGAGCAGTTCTTC
NA	NA	TRBJ1-2	TRBV20-1	CSASPRVHYGYTF	TGCAGTGCTAGTCCAAGGGTCCACTATGGCTACACCTTC
few	TRBD2	TRBJ2-1	TRBV11-1	CASSPRLAGLQFF	TGTGCCAGCAGCCCGCGACTAGCGGGGCTGCAGTTCTTC
many	TRBD2	TRBJ2-3	TRBV12-3/TRBV12-4	CASSRGGPQYF	TGTGCCAGCAGCCGGGGGGGACCGCAGTATTTT
few	TRBD1	TRBJ1-2	TRBV7-9	CASSLAGGDGYTF	TGTGCCAGCAGCTTGGCAGGGGGCGATGGCTACACCTTC
NA	TRBD2	TRBJ2-5	TRBV2	CARGSPGLAGGSSGQETQYF	TGTGCCAGAGGAAGTCCGGGACTAGCGGGGGGTTCATCTGGGCAAGAGACCCAGTACTTC
few	TRBD1	TRBJ1-1	TRBV6-1	CASRAQGVRYNTEAFF	TGTGCCAGCAGGGCACAGGGGGTAAGATACAACACTGAAGCTTTCTTT
many	NA	TRBJ2-2	TRBV15	CATSRDHVRSNTGELFF	TGTGCCACCAGCAGAGATCACGTCAGATCGAACACCGGGGAGCTGTTTTTT
few	NA	TRBJ2-1	TRBV10-2	CASSDSVWANEQFF	TGCGCCAGCAGTGACTCCGTCTGGGCCAATGAGCAGTTCTTC
many	NA	TRBJ2-5	TRBV5-4	CASSLAGQGGGETQYF	TGTGCCAGCAGCTTGGCCGGCCAGGGGGGCGGGGAGACCCAGTACTTC
few	NA	TRBJ2-5	TRBV6-2/TRBV6-3	CASSYGQETQYF	TGTGCCAGCAGTTACGGGCAAGAGACCCAGTACTTC
few	TRBD2	TRBJ2-1	TRBV4-1	CASSQVGLALYNEQFF	TGCGCCAGCAGCCAAGTGGGACTAGCTCTTTACAATGAGCAGTTCTTC
NA	NA	TRBJ1-4	TRBV7-9	CASSPSATNEKLFF	TGTGCCAGCAGCCCTTCTGCAACTAATGAAAAACTGTTTTTT
NA	NA	TRBJ2-3	TRBV6-1	CASSELRVYWGPDTQYF	TGTGCCAGCAGTGAACTTCGGGTCTACTGGGGCCCAGATACGCAGTATTTT
many	NA	TRBJ1-4	TRBV5-1	CASSFGEKNEKLFF	TGCGCCAGCAGCTTCGGGGAGAAGAATGAAAAACTGTTTTTT
NA	NA	TRBJ2-3	TRBV6-1	CASSLRGGARPTDTQYF	TGTGCCAGCAGCCTCAGGGGAGGGGCTCGACCCACAGATACGCAGTATTTT